These T cell receptor beta chains were read from a single sample in a study of CD8+CD57+ T cells in acquired aplastic anemia. One entry per CDR3 protein results from TCRdb running MiXCR on the reads. The table lists roughly 280,000 distinct CDR3 sequences, 45% to 65% of them singletons, with under 1.5% in the top ten. The sample consisted of sorted CD4+, CD8+, or CD8+CD57+ T cells (not recorded which) from PBMCs. The source of these receptors is a human donor with aplastic anemia. CDR3s include the opening cysteine and the closing phenylalanine or tryptophan.

TRBJ1-4	TRBV20-1	CSASAAGGGKLFF
TRBJ2-1	TRBV2	CASNEGSNEQFF
TRBJ1-1	TRBV7-9	CASSFIQGAEAFF
TRBJ2-1	TRBV19	CASSIGWGGNEQFF
TRBJ1-1	TRBV5-1	CASSTGTGGFEAFF
TRBJ1-5	TRBV24-1	CATPAGGNQPQHF
TRBJ1-6	TRBV19	CASKGDRDNSPLHF
TRBJ1-6	TRBV14	CASSQDDVSPLHF
TRBJ2-7	TRBV7-6	CASSLNLGEQYF
TRBJ2-1	TRBV24-1	CATSDLTPNGGNNERFF
TRBJ2-3	TRBV7-9	CASSLWGPGQGKDTQYF